The next 9 T cell receptor beta chains were all read from a single sample in a study of blood T cell repertoires in COVID-19. Repertoires were generated with immunoSEQ multiplex PCR, while TCRdb's copy carries only in-frame clones and drops some. The sample contains tens of thousands of clones, over 85% of which appear only once. Sequences were obtained from peripheral blood. All receptors come from a middle-aged man with acute or convalescent COVID-19.

V usage is TRBV27 and J usage is TRBJ1-6; 10 nucleotides align to TRBD1. The CDR3 has 15 residues. After removal of 3 bases from V and 7 bases from J, the junction contained 3 bases not matched to a gene. Germline values: CDR1 MNHEY, CDR2 SMNVEV (reference sequence). The chain's CDR3 is CASSFSGQGNSPLHF. As DNA, the CDR3 is TGTGCCAGCAGTTTCTCGGGACAGGGGAATTCACCCCTCCACTTT.

V gene TRBV15 combines with J gene TRBJ2-3; TRBD2 agrees at 7 bases. The CDR3 loop spans 16 amino acids. Germline V CDR1 and CDR2: LNHNV, YYDKDF (reference sequence). J lost 1 base, V lost 0 bases, and 4 bases had no gene match. The CDR3 region is CATSRDLSGGTDTQYF. The CDR3 DNA reads TGTGCCACCAGCAGAGATCTAAGCGGGGGCACAGATACGCAGTATTTT.

This chain links TRBV18 with TRBJ1-5; weak D call: TRBD1 (6 bases). V lost 4 bases, J lost 0 bases, and 7 bases lay in between. CDR3 size: 14 residues. Germline loops: CDR1 KGHSH, CDR2 LQKENI. This chain's CDR3 is CASSQQGSNQPQHF. CDR3 coding DNA: TGTGCCAGCTCACAACAGGGTAGCAATCAGCCCCAGCATTTT.

This rearrangement joins TRBV28 to TRBJ2-7; D uncertain. With 2 bases removed from V and 1 base from J, the gap between germline ends came to 9 bases. The CDR3 covers 14 residues. Germline V gene sequence: CDR1 MDHEN, CDR2 SYDVKM. CDR3 sequence reads: CASSLDRRSYEQYV. In nucleotides, the CDR3 is TGTGCCAGCAGTTTAGATCGCAGGTCCTACGAGCAGTACGTC.

The chain carries TRBV6-2 or TRBV6-3 and TRBJ1-5; D may be TRBD1 (5 bases). With 4 bases removed from V and 3 bases from J, the gap between germline ends came to 16 bases. This CDR3 is 16 amino acids long. From germline, CDR1 is MNHEY and CDR2 SVGEGT. This chain's CDR3 is CASSLLRQSNNQPQHF. CDR3 nucleotides: TGTGCCAGCAGTTTATTGCGACAGAGCAACAATCAGCCCCAGCATTTT.

The J gene is TRBJ2-7, the V gene TRBV13, with D perhaps matching TRBD2 (6 bases). V was cut by 8 bases and J by 6 bases, with 14 bases left in between. Germline lookup yields CDR1 PRHDT and CDR2 FYEKMQ (reference sequence). This CDR3 is 12 amino acids long. CDR3 in DNA: TGTGCCAGCGGGGACCAGGGAGGCGAGCAGTACTTC. This codes for CASGDQGGEQYF.

The chain is built from TRBV27 and TRBJ2-1, with TRBD1 matching over 10 bases. The junction had 9 bases not matched to a gene; V was cut back by 8 bases and J by 8 bases. CDR1 is MNHEY and CDR2 is SMNVEV in the germline V gene (reference sequence). The CDR3 spans 14 residues. The CDR3 bases are TGTGCCAGCGGTACGGGACAGGGGATCGATGAGCAGTTCTTC. This translates into CASGTGQGIDEQFF.

This chain connects TRBV3-1 (or the pseudogene TRBV3-2) to TRBJ1-5; D ambiguous. The CDR3 sequence is 15 residues long. Trimming left V 4 bases short and J 0 bases short, with 10 bases between. Germline loops: CDR1 LGHDT, CDR2 YNNKEL (reference sequence). The DNA for the CDR3 is TGTGCCAGCAGCCCCTCCACTGATAGCAATCAGCCCCAGCATTTT. Its translation is CASSPSTDSNQPQHF.

V gene TRBV25-1 combines with J gene TRBJ1-4; D is unclear. The ends were cut back, 0 bases at V and 8 bases at J, with 7 bases in the middle. Looked up from germline, CDR1 is MGHDK and CDR2 is SYGVNS. This CDR3 has 13 residues. The CDR3 reads CASSEYTVEKLFF. The CDR3 DNA sequence: TGTGCCAGCAGTGAATATACGGTGGAAAAACTGTTTTTT.